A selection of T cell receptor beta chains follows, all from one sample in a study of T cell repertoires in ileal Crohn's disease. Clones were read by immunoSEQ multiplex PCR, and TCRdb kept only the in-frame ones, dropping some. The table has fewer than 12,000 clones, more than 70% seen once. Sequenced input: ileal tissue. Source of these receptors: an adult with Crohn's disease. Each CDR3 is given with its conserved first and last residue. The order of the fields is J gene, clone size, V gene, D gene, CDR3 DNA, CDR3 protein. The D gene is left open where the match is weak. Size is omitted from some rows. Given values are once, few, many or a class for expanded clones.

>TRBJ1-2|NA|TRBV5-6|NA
TGTGCCAGCAGCCGACAAAACTATGGCTACACCTTC
CASSRQNYGYTF
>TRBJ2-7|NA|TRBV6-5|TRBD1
TGTGCCAGCAGCACCGGGACAGGGGGCAGGGAGCAGTACTTC
CASSTGTGGREQYF
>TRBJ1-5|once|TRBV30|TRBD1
TGTGCCTGGGGGGACAGGCTGGATCAGCCCCAGCATTTT
CAWGDRLDQPQHF
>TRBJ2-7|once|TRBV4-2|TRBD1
TGTGCCAGCAGCCAGAGACAGGGGATTCTCTCCTACGAGCAGTACTTC
CASSQRQGILSYEQYF
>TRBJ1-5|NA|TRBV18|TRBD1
TGTGCCAGCTCACCACCGGGACAGGGGAACAATCAGCCCCAGCATTTT
CASSPPGQGNNQPQHF
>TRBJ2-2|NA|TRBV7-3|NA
TGTGCCAGCACCACGGGACAACGGTCCGGGGAGCTGTTTTTT
CASTTGQRSGELFF
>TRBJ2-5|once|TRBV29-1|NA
TGCAGCGGCGGGACAGCCCAAGAGACCCAGTACTTC
CSGGTAQETQYF
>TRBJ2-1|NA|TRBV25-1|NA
TGTGCCAGCAGCCTAGGCTGGCAGGGGTCCTACAATGAGCAGTTCTTC
CASSLGWQGSYNEQFF
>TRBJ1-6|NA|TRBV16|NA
TGTGCCAGCAGCCACTCCGGGACATCTCTCTCACCCCTCCACTTT
CASSHSGTSLSPLHF
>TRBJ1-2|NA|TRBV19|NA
TGTGCCAGTAGTATAGGAGGGGGGGCGCATCGGGGCTACACCTTC
CASSIGGGAHRGYTF